This entry lists 10 T cell receptor beta chains sequenced from one sample in a study of OX40 agonist ivuxolimab in advanced cancers. Sequencing was performed with immunoSEQ multiplex PCR; in TCRdb, only in-frame clones are kept and a portion is missing. The data hold about 49,000 clones, with less than 85% observed a single time. Material: CD4+ or CD8+ T cells sorted from blood, obtained in a trial of the OX40 agonist ivuxolimab. Receptor source: an adult with an advanced solid tumor such as melanoma, head and neck, liver or kidney cancer.

This chain connects TRBV28 to TRBJ2-7; D is perhaps TRBD1 (6 bases). V lost 5 bases, J lost 7 bases, and 12 bases lay in between. The CDR3 runs to 12 residues. Per the germline V gene, CDR1 is MDHEN and CDR2 is SYDVKM. The CDR3 DNA reads as TGTGCCAGCAGTCAGGGGTGGCGGGAGCAGTACGTC. This translates into CASSQGWREQYV.

The chain links TRBV7-9 to TRBJ2-2; TRBD2 matches 8 bases. V shed 3 bases and J 3 bases; nucleotides not matched to a gene: 3. CDR1 is SEHNR and CDR2 is FQNEAQ in the germline V gene (reference sequence). This CDR3 is 15 amino acids long. Written as DNA, the CDR3 is TGTGCCAGCAGCTTTAGCGGGGAGTACACCGGGGAGCTGTTTTTT. Protein product: CASSFSGEYTGELFF.

V gene TRBV5-1 combines with J gene TRBJ1-5; the D is unclear. V was pared by 4 bases and J by 6 bases, with 17 bases between. The CDR3 runs to 15 residues. Germline V gene lookup returns CDR1 SGHRS and CDR2 YFSETQ. CDR3: CASSKGPGEGQPQHF. The CDR3 DNA follows: TGCGCCAGCAGCAAGGGCCCTGGGGAGGGTCAGCCCCAGCATTTT.

This clone was recorded a few times. This rearrangement joins TRBV11-2 to TRBJ1-2; TRBD1 is a possible D gene (6 bases). The CDR3 runs to 17 residues. Per germline, CDR1 SGHAT and CDR2 FQNNGV. V lost 1 base, J lost 2 bases, and 17 bases lay in between. The CDR3, as DNA: TGTGCCAGCAGCTTAGGCCCAAAGGTACAGGGAAACTATGGCTACACCTTC. It specifies CASSLGPKVQGNYGYTF. Variable domain in full (rest from reference TRBV11-2 and TRBJ1-2): EAGVAQSPRYKIIEKRQSVAFWCNPISGHATLYWYQQILGQGPKLLIQFQNNGVVDDSQLPKDRFSAERLKGVDSTLKIQPAKLEDSAVYLCASSLGPKVQGNYGYTFGSGTRLTVV.

This CDR3 reads CASSLDGSNTIYF. CDR3 bases: TGTGCCAGCAGCTTAGACGGGTCGAACACCATATATTTT. The chain is built from TRBV7-6 and TRBJ1-3; the D is unclear. The CDR3 is 13 amino acids. Germline CDR1 SGHVS, CDR2 FNYEAQ. V gave up 1 base and J gave up 7 bases, with 8 bases separating them.

Here the CDR3 reads CASSVSGGRGTDTQYF. DNA of the CDR3: TGTGCCAGCAGCGTAAGCGGGGGGCGAGGAACAGATACGCAGTATTTT. The chain joins TRBV9 to TRBJ2-3; 9 bases line up with TRBD2. V was pared by 1 base and J by 3 bases, with 6 bases of the junction left unmatched. This CDR3 region has 16 residues. Germline V gene data show CDR1 as SGDLS and CDR2 as YYNGEE.

This rearrangement joins TRBV19 to TRBJ1-1, with D perhaps matching TRBD1 (5 bases). This CDR3 has 13 amino acids. V was cut by 1 base and J by 6 bases, with 9 bases left in between. Per the germline V gene, CDR1 is LNHDA and CDR2 is SQIVND (reference sequence). CDR3 in DNA: TGTGCCAGTAGTATAGGGGGCGCATCTGAAGCTTTCTTT. Protein sequence: CASSIGGASEAFF.

This chain connects TRBV2 to TRBJ1-2, with D unresolved. Per germline, CDR1 SNHLY and CDR2 FYNNEI. Trimming removed 3 bases from V and 8 bases from J, with 13 bases in between. The CDR3 is 13 residues long. The DNA of the CDR3 is TGTGCCAGCAGTGACCCCCCCGGCCCGGGCTACACCTTC. Translated: CASSDPPGPGYTF.

This clone was seen a single time. This sequence joins TRBV6-5 and TRBJ2-2, with 8 nucleotides matching TRBD1. The CDR3 is made up of 15 amino acids. The germline gives CDR1 MNHEY, CDR2 SVGAGI. The V and J ends lost 4 bases and 1 base, in that order; junction bases with no gene match: 2. CDR3 in DNA: TGTGCCAGCAGTTCTGGGACAGGGAACACCGGGGAGCTGTTTTTT. Protein sequence: CASSSGTGNTGELFF.

The genes are TRBV19 and TRBJ2-2; no reliable D call. The CDR3 is made up of 10 amino acids. Germline V lookup: CDR1 LNHDA, CDR2 SQIVND (reference sequence). V lost 10 bases to trimming and J lost 8 bases, with 8 bases between them. The CDR3, as DNA: TGTGCCACCTCGTATGGGGAGCTGTTTTTT. As protein: CATSYGELFF.